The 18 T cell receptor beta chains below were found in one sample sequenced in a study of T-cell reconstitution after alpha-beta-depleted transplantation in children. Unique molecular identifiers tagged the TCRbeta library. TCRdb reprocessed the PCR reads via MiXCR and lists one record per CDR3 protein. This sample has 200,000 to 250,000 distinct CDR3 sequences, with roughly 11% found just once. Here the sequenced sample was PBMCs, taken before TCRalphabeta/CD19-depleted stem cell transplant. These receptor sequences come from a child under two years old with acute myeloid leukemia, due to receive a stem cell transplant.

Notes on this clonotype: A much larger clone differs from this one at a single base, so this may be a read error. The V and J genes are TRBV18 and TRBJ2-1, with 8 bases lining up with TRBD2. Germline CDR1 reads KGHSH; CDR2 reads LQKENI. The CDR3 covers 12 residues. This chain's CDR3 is CAGSHREGLQFF. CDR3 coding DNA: TGTGCCGGCTCCCACCGGGAGGGACTCCAGTTCTTC.

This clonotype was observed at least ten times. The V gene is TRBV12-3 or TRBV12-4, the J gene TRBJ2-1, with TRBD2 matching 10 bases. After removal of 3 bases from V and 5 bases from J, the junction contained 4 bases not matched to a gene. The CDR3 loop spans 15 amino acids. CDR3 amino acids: CASSLGLAGDNEQFF. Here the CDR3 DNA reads TGTGCCAGCAGTTTGGGTCTAGCGGGGGACAATGAGCAGTTCTTC.

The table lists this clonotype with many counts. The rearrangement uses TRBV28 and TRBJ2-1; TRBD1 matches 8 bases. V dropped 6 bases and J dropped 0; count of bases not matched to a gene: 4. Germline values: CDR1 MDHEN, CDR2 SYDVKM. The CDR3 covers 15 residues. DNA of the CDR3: TGTGCCAGCAGGATTACAGGGGGCTCCTACAATGAGCAGTTCTTC. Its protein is CASRITGGSYNEQFF.

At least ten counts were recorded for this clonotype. The CDR3 loop reads CASSIPTSGIFYNEQFF. CDR3 DNA sequence: TGCGCCAGCAGCATCCCGACTAGCGGCATTTTTTACAATGAGCAGTTCTTC. The rearrangement uses TRBV5-1 and TRBJ2-1, with 9 bases fitting TRBD2. In germline, CDR1 is SGHRS, CDR2 YFSETQ. The CDR3 runs to 17 residues. Germline trimming cut 4 bases from V and 4 bases from J; bases unmatched to any gene: 12.

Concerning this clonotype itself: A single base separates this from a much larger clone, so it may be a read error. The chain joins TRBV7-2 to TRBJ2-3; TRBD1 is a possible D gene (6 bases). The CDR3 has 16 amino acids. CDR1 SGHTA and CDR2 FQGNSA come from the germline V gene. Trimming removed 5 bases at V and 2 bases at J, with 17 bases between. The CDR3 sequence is CASSPPGRGFTDTQYF. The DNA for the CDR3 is TGTGCCAGCAGCCCACCCGGAAGGGGGTTCACAGATACGCAGTATTTT.

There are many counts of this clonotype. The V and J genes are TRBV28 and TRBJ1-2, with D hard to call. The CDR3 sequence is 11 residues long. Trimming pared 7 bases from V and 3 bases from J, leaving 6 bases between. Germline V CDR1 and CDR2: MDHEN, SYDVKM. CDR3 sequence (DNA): TGTGCCAGCAAAGGAGACTATGGCTACACCTTC. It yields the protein CASKGDYGYTF.

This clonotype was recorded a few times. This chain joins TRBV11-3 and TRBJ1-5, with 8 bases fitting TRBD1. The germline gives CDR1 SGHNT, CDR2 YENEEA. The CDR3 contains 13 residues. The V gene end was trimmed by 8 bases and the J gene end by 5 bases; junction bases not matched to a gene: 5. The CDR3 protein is CASAAGGDQPQHF. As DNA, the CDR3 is TGTGCCAGCGCGGCAGGGGGCGATCAGCCCCAGCATTTT.

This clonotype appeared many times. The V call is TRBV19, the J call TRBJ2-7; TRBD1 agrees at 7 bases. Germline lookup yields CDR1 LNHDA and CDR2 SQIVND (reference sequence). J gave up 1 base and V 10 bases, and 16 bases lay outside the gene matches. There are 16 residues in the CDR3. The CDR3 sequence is CAKNPPGQSISYEQYF. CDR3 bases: TGTGCCAAGAACCCCCCGGGACAGAGCATATCCTACGAGCAGTACTTC.

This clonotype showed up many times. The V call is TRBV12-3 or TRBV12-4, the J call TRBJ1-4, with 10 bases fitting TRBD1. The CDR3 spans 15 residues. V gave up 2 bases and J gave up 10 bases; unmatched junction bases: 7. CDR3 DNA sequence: TGTGCCAGCAGTTTAAGGGGACAGGGGATCGGAAAACTGTTTTTT. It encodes CASSLRGQGIGKLFF.

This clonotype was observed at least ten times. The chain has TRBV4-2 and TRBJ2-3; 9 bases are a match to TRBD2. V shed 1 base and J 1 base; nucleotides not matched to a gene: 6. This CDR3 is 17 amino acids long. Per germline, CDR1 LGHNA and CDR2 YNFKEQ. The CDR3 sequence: CASSQGGLARGTDTQYF. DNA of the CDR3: TGTGCCAGCAGCCAAGGCGGACTAGCGAGGGGCACAGATACGCAGTATTTT.

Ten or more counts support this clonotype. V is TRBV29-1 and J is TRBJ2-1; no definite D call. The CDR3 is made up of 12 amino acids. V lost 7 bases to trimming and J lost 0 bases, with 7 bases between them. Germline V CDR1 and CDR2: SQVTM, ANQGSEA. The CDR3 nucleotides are TGCAGCGCCGGAGACTCCTACAATGAGCAGTTCTTC. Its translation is CSAGDSYNEQFF.

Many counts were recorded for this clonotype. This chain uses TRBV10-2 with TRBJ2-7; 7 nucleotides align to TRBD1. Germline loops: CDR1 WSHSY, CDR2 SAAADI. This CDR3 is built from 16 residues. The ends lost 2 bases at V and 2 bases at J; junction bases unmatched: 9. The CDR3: CASSEPGTAFAYEQYF. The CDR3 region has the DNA TGCGCCAGCAGTGAGCCCGGGACAGCCTTTGCCTACGAGCAGTACTTC.

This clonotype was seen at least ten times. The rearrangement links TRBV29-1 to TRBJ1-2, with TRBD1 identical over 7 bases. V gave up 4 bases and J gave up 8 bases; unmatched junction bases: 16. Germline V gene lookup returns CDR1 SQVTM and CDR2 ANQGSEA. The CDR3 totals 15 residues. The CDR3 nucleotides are TGCAGCGTTGTCCTTAATGGACAGGAAAGATGGGGCTACACCTTC. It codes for CSVVLNGQERWGYTF.

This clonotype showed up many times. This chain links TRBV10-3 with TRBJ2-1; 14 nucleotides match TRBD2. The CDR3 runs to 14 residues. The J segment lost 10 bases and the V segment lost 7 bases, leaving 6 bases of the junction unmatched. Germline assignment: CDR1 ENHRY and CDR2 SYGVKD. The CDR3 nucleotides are TGTGCCATCACCGGGACTAGCGGGAGCCGAGAGCAGTTCTTC. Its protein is CAITGTSGSREQFF.

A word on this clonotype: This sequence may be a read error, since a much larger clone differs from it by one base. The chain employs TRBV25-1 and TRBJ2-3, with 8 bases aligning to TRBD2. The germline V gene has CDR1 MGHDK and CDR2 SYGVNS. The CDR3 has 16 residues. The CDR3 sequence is CASSDLAGPSTDTLYF. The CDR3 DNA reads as TGTGCCAGCAGTGATCTAGCGGGCCCTAGCACAGATACGCTGTATTTT. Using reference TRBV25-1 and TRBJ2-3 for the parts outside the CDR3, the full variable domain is EADIYQTPRYLVIGTGKKITLECSQTMGHDKMYWYQQDPGMELHLIHYSYGVNSTEKGDLSSESTVSRIRTEHFPLTLESARPSHTSQYLCASSDLAGPSTDTLYFGPGTRLTVL.

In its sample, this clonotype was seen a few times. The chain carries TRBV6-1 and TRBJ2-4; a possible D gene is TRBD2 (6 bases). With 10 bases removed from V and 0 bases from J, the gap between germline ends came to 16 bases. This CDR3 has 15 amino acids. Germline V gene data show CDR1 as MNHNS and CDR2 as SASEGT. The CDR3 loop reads CATKHEGLAKNIQYF. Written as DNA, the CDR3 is TGTGCCACCAAACACGAGGGACTAGCCAAAAACATTCAGTACTTC.

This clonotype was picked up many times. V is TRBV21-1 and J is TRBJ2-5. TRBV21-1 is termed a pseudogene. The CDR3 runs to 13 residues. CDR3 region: CASSKAGSETQYF. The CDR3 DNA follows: TGTGCCAGCAGCAAAGCGGGATCGGAGACCCAGTACTTC.

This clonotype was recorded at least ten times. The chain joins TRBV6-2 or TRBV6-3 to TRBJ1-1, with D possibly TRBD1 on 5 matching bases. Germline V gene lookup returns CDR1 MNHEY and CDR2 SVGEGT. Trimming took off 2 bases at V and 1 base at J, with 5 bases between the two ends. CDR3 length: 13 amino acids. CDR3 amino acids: CASSYRGNTEAFF. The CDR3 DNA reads TGTGCCAGCAGTTACAGGGGGAACACTGAAGCTTTCTTT.